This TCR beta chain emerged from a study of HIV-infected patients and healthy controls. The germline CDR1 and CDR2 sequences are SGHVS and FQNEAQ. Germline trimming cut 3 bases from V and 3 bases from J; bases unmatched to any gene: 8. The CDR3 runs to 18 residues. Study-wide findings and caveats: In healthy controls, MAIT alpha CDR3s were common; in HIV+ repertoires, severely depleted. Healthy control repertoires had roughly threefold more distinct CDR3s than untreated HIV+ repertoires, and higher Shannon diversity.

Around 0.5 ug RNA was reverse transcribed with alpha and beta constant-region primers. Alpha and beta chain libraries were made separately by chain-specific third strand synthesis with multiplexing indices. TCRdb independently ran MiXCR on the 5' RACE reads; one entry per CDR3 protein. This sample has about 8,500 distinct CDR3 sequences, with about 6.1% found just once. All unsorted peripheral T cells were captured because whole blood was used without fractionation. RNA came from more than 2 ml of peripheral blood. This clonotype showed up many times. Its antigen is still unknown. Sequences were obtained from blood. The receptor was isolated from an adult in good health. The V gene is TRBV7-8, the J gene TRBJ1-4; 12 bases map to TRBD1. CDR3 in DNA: TGTGCCAGCAGCTTTTACGGGACAGGGGGCGAAGCTAATGAAAAACTGTTTTTT. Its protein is CASSFYGTGGEANEKLFF.